Listed below are T cell receptor beta chains from one sample, sequenced in a study of CD8 T cells in ankylosing spondylitis. TCRdb recomputed calls from the 5' RACE reads with MiXCR, one row per CDR3 protein. Seen here are around 490,000 distinct CDR3 sequences, approximately 5.3% observed once, and the top ten hold around 3.5%. What was sequenced was blood, either unsorted or a sorted T cell fraction (not recorded which). The receptors were sampled from a male donor with ankylosing spondylitis. The CDR3 runs from the conserved cysteine through the conserved F or W. Fields, in order: V gene, CDR3 protein.

TRBV18 | CASSPGSTHEQYF
TRBV12-3/TRBV12-4 | CASTPSPGSTEAFF
TRBV7-2 | CASSIQVSTDTQYF
TRBV27 | CASSPSLGERFYEQYF
TRBV7-8 | CASRATSGGPYEQYF
TRBV6-2/TRBV6-3 | CASSYYRYPNEQFF
TRBV10-3 | CATRPGGNGETQYF
TRBV15 | CATSRSLGHYEQYF
TRBV20-1 | CSAPGGPISDTQYF
TRBV5-1 | CASSFGTLTGELFF
TRBV24-1 | CATSTLAGTQETQYF
TRBV28 | CASSPQGDRTEAFF
TRBV6-5 | CASSYIGGTSPLHF
TRBV2 | CARSPQARGDTQYF
TRBV28 | CASSSQGVLYEQYF
TRBV20-1 | CSASENRAGSSYEQYF
TRBV10-3 | CAIRSGNIWETQYF
TRBV5-5 | CASKTPSAGDSPLHF
TRBV12-3/TRBV12-4 | CASSLGLGTGSYEQYF
TRBV5-1 | CASSPDRTAPKFF
TRBV6-1 | CASSLAGSPYNEQFF
TRBV19 | CASRTGGANVLTF
TRBV12-3/TRBV12-4 | CASSLHTNTIYF
TRBV15 | CATSHGGWRYYGYTF
TRBV24-1 | CATSGQGTNTEAFF
TRBV4-1 | CASSPRQVKIMNTEAFF
TRBV5-1 | CASSGLAGVNDEQFF
TRBV7-2 | CASSPRQGLSNQPQHF
TRBV18 | CASSPEEGLSYNEQFF
TRBV12-3/TRBV12-4 | CASSLGVPQHF
TRBV7-2 | CASTPGGASETQYF
TRBV5-1 | CASSLVGQGQNIQYF
TRBV7-9 | CASSSGQGALSETQYF
TRBV19 | CASSIQQGRELFF
TRBV11-1 | CASSSPGTGPLSGANVLTF